This T cell receptor (beta chain) was sequenced for a study of CXCR3-negative and CXCR3-positive naive CD8 T cells. There are 14 residues in the CDR3. The germline V gene has CDR1 LNHDA and CDR2 SQIVND (reference sequence). All TRB cDNA libraries came from 5' RACE performed with UMI labels. TCRdb re-called the 5' RACE reads and catalogs CDR3 proteins one per entry, DNA excluded. This specimen shows fewer than 95,000 distinct CDR3 sequences; the ten leading clones hold around 1.8%. Sequencing was carried out using naive CXCR3- CD8+ T cells from blood. Subset denoted: CD45RO-CCR7+CD27+CD95- naive CD8+ T cells lacking CXCR3 (TNR3-). J is TRBJ2-1 and V is TRBV19; TCRdb's assignment of TRBD2 cannot be checked, as there is no DNA. This clonotype originated in a human donor in good health. Some clones in this sample may be carry-over from other donors' samples. The CDR3 sequence is CASSMGLAGNEQFF.